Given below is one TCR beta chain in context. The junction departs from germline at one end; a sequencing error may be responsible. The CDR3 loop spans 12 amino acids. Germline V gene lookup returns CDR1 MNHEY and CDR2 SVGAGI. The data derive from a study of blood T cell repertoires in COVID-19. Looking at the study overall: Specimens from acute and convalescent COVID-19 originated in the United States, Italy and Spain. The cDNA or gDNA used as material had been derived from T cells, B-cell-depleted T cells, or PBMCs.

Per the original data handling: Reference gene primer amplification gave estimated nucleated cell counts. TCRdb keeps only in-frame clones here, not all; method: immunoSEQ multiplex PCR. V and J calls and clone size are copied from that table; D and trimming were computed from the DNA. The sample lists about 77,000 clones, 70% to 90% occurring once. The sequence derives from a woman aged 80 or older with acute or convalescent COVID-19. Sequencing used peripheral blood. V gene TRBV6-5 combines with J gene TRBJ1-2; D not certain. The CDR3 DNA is TGTGCCAGCAGTGACTCCTTCTATGGCTACACCTTC. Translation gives CASSDSFYGYTF.